This TCR beta chain was documented in a study of T cells in Graves' hyperthyroidism and ophthalmopathy. Study in general: Upon initial diagnosis and before any treatment, peripheral blood was collected.

Trimming removed 4 bases from V and 10 bases from J, with 21 bases in between. In germline, CDR1 is SGHKS, CDR2 YYEKEE (reference sequence). The CDR3 runs 15 residues. Absence of ophthalmopathy progression within 18 months defined stable Graves' hyperthyroidism. Uncontrolled infection, other autoimmune disease, pregnancy or lactation led to exclusion. It was RNA transcripts that yielded the amplified TCR beta CDR3 regions. The TCR CDR3 was amplified in a first-round RT-PCR using the HTBI primer set. Using its own MiXCR run on the multiplex PCR reads, TCRdb lists one record per CDR3 protein. The data show about 620,000 distinct CDR3 sequences, around 15% seen once. This clonotype was seen more than once but under ten times.

The source of this sequence is a woman under 40 with Graves' hyperthyroidism. This chain joins TRBV5-5 and TRBJ1-5, with no clear D. Source material: blood. This CDR3 is CASSPDGLAIKPQHF. The CDR3 coding sequence is TGTGCCAGCAGCCCGGACGGGTTAGCAATCAAACCCCAGCATTTT.